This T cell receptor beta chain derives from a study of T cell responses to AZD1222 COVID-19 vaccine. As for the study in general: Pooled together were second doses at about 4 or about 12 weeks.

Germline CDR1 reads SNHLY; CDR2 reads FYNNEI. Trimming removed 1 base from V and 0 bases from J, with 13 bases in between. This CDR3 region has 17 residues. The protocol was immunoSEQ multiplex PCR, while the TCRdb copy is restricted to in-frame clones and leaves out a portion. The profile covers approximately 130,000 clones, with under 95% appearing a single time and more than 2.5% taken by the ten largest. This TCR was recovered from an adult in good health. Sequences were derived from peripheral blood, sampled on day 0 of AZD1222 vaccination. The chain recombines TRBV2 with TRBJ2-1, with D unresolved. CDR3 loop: CASSEDGSESSYNEQFF. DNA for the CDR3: TGTGCCAGCAGTGAAGATGGAAGCGAGAGCTCCTACAATGAGCAGTTCTTC. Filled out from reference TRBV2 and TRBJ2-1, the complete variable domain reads EPEVTQTPSHQVTQMGQEVILRCVPISNHLYFYWYRQILGQKVEFLVSFYNNEISEKSEIFDDQFSVERPDGSNFTLKIRSTKLEDSAMYFCASSEDGSESSYNEQFFGPGTRLTVL.